A single sample gave rise to the 5 T cell receptor beta chains below, sequenced in a study of T cell responses to AZD1222 COVID-19 vaccine (dated by TCRdb to about 2021). Receptor amplification or capture employed the immunoSEQ multiplex PCR assay. TCRdb limited this immuneACCESS table to in-frame rearrangements with V and J called. A share of clones is missing; checked studies link under half to unresolved V genes, and the rest is unexplained. In this sample the table shows 130,000 to 150,000 clones, more than 90% of which occur a single time. Of the sample, 1.5% to 2% is held by the ten largest clones. This sample's time point label indicates: baseline before first vaccination. The sequenced sample was peripheral blood, obtained on day 0 of AZD1222 vaccination. The receptors were gathered from an adult in good health.

The chain has TRBV5-4 and TRBJ1-6; no reliable D call. The CDR3 covers 16 residues. Per germline, CDR1 SGHNT and CDR2 YYREEE (reference sequence). Trimming took 2 bases from V and 10 from J, leaving 19 bases between them. The CDR3: CASSLDPDATRSPLHF. The CDR3 coding sequence is TGTGCCAGCAGCTTAGACCCGGACGCGACGCGATCACCCCTCCACTTT.

On this clone itself: The sample contains more than one DNA sequence encoding this CDR3. CDR3 amino acids: CASSVGDSPYEQYF. The CDR3 DNA sequence: TGTGCCAGCAGCGTAGGAGACAGTCCTTACGAGCAGTACTTC. J is TRBJ2-7 and V is TRBV9; D is perhaps TRBD1 (5 bases). Germline CDR1 SGDLS, CDR2 YYNGEE. The V end lost 0 bases, the J end lost 4 bases, and 11 bases lay between the germline ends. This CDR3 spans 14 amino acids.

This rearrangement joins TRBV18 to TRBJ1-1; a possible D gene is TRBD1 (5 bases). The CDR3 totals 15 residues. V gave up 5 bases and J gave up 4 bases, with 17 bases separating them. Germline CDR1 KGHSH, CDR2 LQKENI. The DNA for the CDR3 is TGTGCCAGCTCATCTAAGGCAGGGTGGGGCACTGAAGCTTTCTTT. Its protein product is CASSSKAGWGTEAFF.

The V gene is TRBV27, the J gene TRBJ1-2, with 8 bases fitting TRBD1. Germline loops: CDR1 MNHEY, CDR2 SMNVEV (reference sequence). The CDR3 loop spans 19 amino acids. V trimming: 6 bases; J trimming: 6 bases; junction bases outside the gene matches: 24. This CDR3 is CASSLSSPVRTGRLHGYTF. The CDR3 nucleotides are TGTGCCAGCAGCCTCAGTTCCCCGGTCCGGACAGGGAGGTTGCATGGCTACACCTTC.

The V call is TRBV10-3, the J call TRBJ2-7, with D possibly called TRBD1 or TRBD2 (5 bases each). The V end lost 11 bases, the J end lost 0 bases, and 11 bases lay between the germline ends. Germline V gene data show CDR1 as ENHRY and CDR2 as SYGVKD. The CDR3 contains 12 residues. CDR3: CAWGGSSYEQYF. CDR3 in DNA: TGTGCCTGGGGCGGGTCCTCCTACGAGCAGTACTTC.